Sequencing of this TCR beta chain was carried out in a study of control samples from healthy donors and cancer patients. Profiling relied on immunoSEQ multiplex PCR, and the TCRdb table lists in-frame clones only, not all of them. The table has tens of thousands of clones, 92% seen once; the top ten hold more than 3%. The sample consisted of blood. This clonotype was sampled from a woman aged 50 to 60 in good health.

For the CDR3, the DNA is TGTGCCAGCTCAGGCGGATTCCAAGAGACCCAGTACTTC. Translation: CASSGGFQETQYF. V usage is TRBV18 and J usage is TRBJ2-5, with D unclear. Per germline, CDR1 KGHSH and CDR2 LQKENI. V lost 5 bases and J lost 1, with 8 bases in between. This CDR3 is 13 amino acids long.